The present T cell receptor (beta chain) was sequenced within a study of graft-versus-host responses after intestinal transplantation. Details on this clone: The antigen is unknown.

The CDR3 extends over 16 amino acids. Germline V gives CDR1 MDHEN, CDR2 SYDVKM. V shed 1 base and J shed 6 bases, with 15 bases lying between them. Generated by immunoSEQ multiplex PCR, the TCRdb table keeps only in-frame clones and is missing some. The sample carries around 97,000 clones, 85% to 95% recorded once. This TCR derives from a human donor who received an intestinal transplant. J is TRBJ2-2 and V is TRBV28; tentative D call: TRBD2 (6 bases). Sequences were derived from unstimulated CD8+ T cells sorted from spleen or lymph node cells, sampled before intestinal transplant. The CDR3 region has the DNA TGTGCCAGCAGTTTATTGGAGGGCCGGCTGGCCGGGGAGCTGTTTTTT. The encoded protein is CASSLLEGRLAGELFF.